This is a list of T cell receptor beta chains from one sample in a study of blood T cell repertoires in COVID-19. The data were produced by immunoSEQ multiplex PCR, yet TCRdb's version contains in-frame clones alone and is incomplete. Among about 170,000 clones listed, roughly four fifths were seen once. Specimen: peripheral blood. These receptor sequences come from an elderly woman with acute or convalescent COVID-19. CDR3s include the opening cysteine and the closing phenylalanine or tryptophan. The order of the fields is J gene, clone size, V gene, D gene, CDR3 DNA, CDR3 protein. The D gene is left open where the match is weak. Clone size is stated in some rows and not others, as once, few, many or a class when expanded.

J: TRBJ2-5
size: NA
V: TRBV5-4
D: NA
DNA: TGTGCCAGCAGCGATATCGGACAGATAGAGACCCAGTACTTC
CDR3: CASSDIGQIETQYF

J: TRBJ1-1
size: many
V: TRBV7-3
D: TRBD1
DNA: TGTGCCAGCAGCTTAGACAGGGCGAAGACTGAAGCTTTCTTT
CDR3: CASSLDRAKTEAFF

J: TRBJ1-1
size: NA
V: TRBV6-2/TRBV6-3
D: TRBD1
DNA: TGTGCCAGCAGCCCTATACAACGGACAGGGTCCGGTGAAGCTTTCTTT
CDR3: CASSPIQRTGSGEAFF

J: TRBJ2-7
size: NA
V: TRBV19
D: TRBD1
DNA: TGTGCCAGTAGTATAAGGGGACAGGGAACCGAGCAGTACTTC
CDR3: CASSIRGQGTEQYF

J: TRBJ2-1
size: NA
V: TRBV2
D: TRBD2
DNA: TGTGCCAGCAGTTCCAGCGGGGGACCCTACAATGAGCAGTTCTTC
CDR3: CASSSSGGPYNEQFF

J: TRBJ2-1
size: NA
V: TRBV24-1
D: NA
DNA: TGTGCCACCAGTGATTTAGGCAGGGGCCCTAACAATGAGCAGTTCTTC
CDR3: CATSDLGRGPNNEQFF

J: TRBJ1-2
size: NA
V: TRBV5-6
D: TRBD1
DNA: TGTGCCAGCAGCTTGGTCGGGACAGGGGTGAACTATGGCTACACCTTC
CDR3: CASSLVGTGVNYGYTF

J: TRBJ2-5
size: NA
V: TRBV5-1
D: NA
DNA: TGCGCCAGCAGCCCTGAGGTCCGTCCCCAAGAGACCCAGTACTTC
CDR3: CASSPEVRPQETQYF

J: TRBJ2-1
size: NA
V: TRBV5-4
D: NA
DNA: TGTGCCAGCAGCTTGGGGACTTTAAGCTCCTACAATGAGCAGTTCTTC
CDR3: CASSLGTLSSYNEQFF

J: TRBJ1-5
size: NA
V: TRBV7-2
D: TRBD1
DNA: TGTGCCAGCAGCTTAAACACAGGGGTAAGAAATCAGCCCCAGCATTTT
CDR3: CASSLNTGVRNQPQHF

J: TRBJ2-5
size: NA
V: TRBV9
D: NA
DNA: TGTGCCAGCAGCGTAGGGACACGCAACCAAGAGACCCAGTACTTC
CDR3: CASSVGTRNQETQYF

J: TRBJ1-2
size: NA
V: TRBV2
D: NA
DNA: TGTGCCAGCAGCCGGGACATCGGGACCTATGGCTACACCTTC
CDR3: CASSRDIGTYGYTF

J: TRBJ1-1
size: NA
V: TRBV19
D: NA
DNA: TGTGCCAGTAGTAAACGACAGAGGGGACTTGAAGCTTTCTTT
CDR3: CASSKRQRGLEAFF

J: TRBJ2-1
size: NA
V: TRBV3-1/TRBV3-2
D: NA
DNA: TGTGCCAGCAGCCCACAACTAGCTAACAATGAGCAGTTCTTC
CDR3: CASSPQLANNEQFF

J: TRBJ2-7
size: NA
V: TRBV4-3
D: TRBD1
DNA: TGCGCCAGCAGCCAAGACGCGACAGGGCTCGACGAGCAGTACTTC
CDR3: CASSQDATGLDEQYF

J: TRBJ2-7
size: NA
V: TRBV4-1
D: NA
DNA: TGCGCCAGCAGCCAGGACCTTTTGGGGGGAAACGAGCAGTACTTC
CDR3: CASSQDLLGGNEQYF

J: TRBJ1-4
size: NA
V: TRBV6-5
D: NA
DNA: TGTGCCAGCAGTTACCTCCTTGGGGGGGCAAAAGAAAAACTGTTTTTT
CDR3: CASSYLLGGAKEKLFF

J: TRBJ2-3
size: few
V: TRBV15
D: TRBD2
DNA: TGTGCCACCAGCGCCCAGGTGGGAGGGCCCACAGATACGCAGTATTTT
CDR3: CATSAQVGGPTDTQYF

J: TRBJ2-7
size: NA
V: TRBV19
D: NA
DNA: TGTGCCAGTAGTCCGGTCCGGGACACCGGCTCCTACGAGCAGTACTTC
CDR3: CASSPVRDTGSYEQYF

J: TRBJ1-4
size: NA
V: TRBV28
D: TRBD1
DNA: TGTGCCAGCAGTACCTCGGGACAGGCATCAACTAATGAAAAACTGTTTTTT
CDR3: CASSTSGQASTNEKLFF

J: TRBJ1-5
size: NA
V: TRBV5-6
D: TRBD1
DNA: TGTGCCAGCAGCTCCTCCGGGACAGGGAATCAGCCCCAGCATTTT
CDR3: CASSSSGTGNQPQHF

J: TRBJ1-2
size: NA
V: TRBV4-2
D: NA
DNA: TGTGCCAGCAGCCAAGATACAGGGCTCCCCAATGGCTACACCTTC
CDR3: CASSQDTGLPNGYTF

J: TRBJ2-5
size: NA
V: TRBV13
D: TRBD1
DNA: TGTGCCAGCAGCCTACAGGGGTTGGGGGAGACCCAGTACTTC
CDR3: CASSLQGLGETQYF

J: TRBJ2-3
size: NA
V: TRBV15
D: TRBD2
DNA: TGTGCCACCAGCAGAGTCGGGAGGGGTACGCAGTATTTT
CDR3: CATSRVGRGTQYF

J: TRBJ2-5
size: NA
V: TRBV5-1
D: TRBD2
DNA: TGCGCCAGCAGTCTCGGGGGGGTCCCTCAAGAGACCCAGTACTTC
CDR3: CASSLGGVPQETQYF

J: TRBJ2-3
size: once
V: TRBV3-1/TRBV3-2
D: NA
DNA: TGTGCCAGCAGCCATCTAAGAGGGGGTAGCGTTAGCACAGATACGCAGTATTTT
CDR3: CASSHLRGGSVSTDTQYF

J: TRBJ2-5
size: once
V: TRBV5-4
D: NA
DNA: TGTGCCAGCAGCCCACCCCCAGGGGATCGGGAGACCCAGTACTTC
CDR3: CASSPPPGDRETQYF

J: TRBJ1-2
size: NA
V: TRBV12-3/TRBV12-4
D: TRBD1
DNA: TGTGCCAGCAGACTCGGACAGGGTTTGAGCTACACCTTC
CDR3: CASRLGQGLSYTF

J: TRBJ2-7
size: NA
V: TRBV3-1/TRBV3-2
D: TRBD2
DNA: TGTGCCAGCAGTCGAGCGGGACTAGCGGGAGGCGAGCAGTACTTC
CDR3: CASSRAGLAGGEQYF

J: TRBJ2-5
size: NA
V: TRBV7-9
D: NA
DNA: TGTGCCAGCAGTCCAGGGTCGGCAGAGACCCAGTACTTC
CDR3: CASSPGSAETQYF